What follows is one T cell receptor (beta chain) and its context. The antigen remains undetermined. These data come from a study of cytomegalovirus exposure and HLA in healthy donors. The wider study: The roughly 100 million unique TCR beta sequences, from about 180 million T cells, were found by an earlier analysis.

Broader study findings: Reports indicate that TCR beta sequences accurately predicted the HLA-A and HLA-B alleles of most subjects. Rare TCR sequences dominated, though some public TCRs recurred in many donors. Exclusion applied to some V segments, including TRBV6-2 and TRBV6-3, as they were indistinguishable.

PCR primers comprised 60 Vbeta and 13 Jbeta primers. Sequencing used immunoSEQ multiplex PCR; TCRdb keeps in-frame clones, though not all of them. The sample has some 200,000 clones, approximately 80% seen once. Germline assignment: CDR1 LGHNA and CDR2 YNFKEQ. CDR3 length equals 18 residues. Trimming removed 0 bases from V and 9 bases from J, with 26 bases in between. This receptor was identified in a girl aged 2 to 9 in good health and CMV-seronegative. The sequenced sample consisted of PBMCs. The rearrangement uses TRBV4-2 and TRBJ2-5; possible D gene TRBD2, 5 bases. CDR3 in amino acids: CASSQDPPADNRVGAQYF. The CDR3 bases are TGTGCCAGCAGCCAAGACCCACCGGCAGACAACCGAGTCGGGGCCCAGTACTTC.